These T cell receptor beta chains were read from a single sample in a study of regulatory T cells in long-lasting Graves disease. TCRdb itself ran the multiplex PCR reads through MiXCR, one entry per CDR3 protein. Of about 620,000 distinct CDR3 sequences listed, under 20% are singletons. These data also formed part of another study, on T cells in Graves' hyperthyroidism and ophthalmopathy.

The sequenced sample was peripheral blood mononuclear cells (PBMCs), obtained at new diagnosis, from a patient treated with antithyroid drugs. These TCRs come from a woman aged 30 to 39 with Graves disease. CDR3s include the opening cysteine and the closing phenylalanine or tryptophan. D genes are given only for firm matches. Part of the rows lack a size; the others show once, few, many or a class for expanded clones.

-	TRBV3-1	-	TRBJ2-5	TGTGCCAGCAGCCGGGGGACATCAAAGTGGGAGACCCAGTACTTC	CASSRGTSKWETQYF
many	TRBV28	-	TRBJ2-7	TGTGCCAGCAGTCGCCTGGGGAGTGGGGTCTACGAGCAGTACTTC	CASSRLGSGVYEQYF
many	TRBV6-1	-	TRBJ1-6	TGTGCCGCCCGCCAGGATTCACCCCTCCACTTT	CAARQDSPLHF
-	TRBV9	TRBD1	TRBJ1-1	TGTGCCAGCAGCGTAGGTGGGACAGTGAACACTGAAGCTTTCTTT	CASSVGGTVNTEAFF
many	TRBV5-1	TRBD2	TRBJ2-2	TGTGCCAGCAGTTCCGGACTAGCGGAGACCGGGGAGCTGTTTTTT	CASSSGLAETGELFF
many	TRBV20-1	-	TRBJ2-5	TGCAGTGCTGAACGGCCAGGGGCTTACCAAGAGACCCAGTACTTC	CSAERPGAYQETQYF
few	TRBV28	-	TRBJ2-2	TGTGCCAGCAGTTTCGATCCAACGATTCGGCCAGCAAGGGTGCCCGGGGAGCTGTTTTTT	CASSFDPTIRPARVPGELFF
many	TRBV28	TRBD1	TRBJ1-5	TGTGCCAGCAGTACACCCCGACAGGGGCCCAATCAGCCCCAGCATTTT	CASSTPRQGPNQPQHF
few	TRBV29-1	-	TRBJ2-7	TGCAGCGTTGCATCGGGACAAGGCCTCTACGAGCAGTACTTC	CSVASGQGLYEQYF
many	TRBV6-1	-	TRBJ1-1	TGTGCCAGCAGTAGCGAGGCAGGGGTCACTGAAGCTTTCTTT	CASSSEAGVTEAFF
many	TRBV28	-	TRBJ2-5	TGTGCCAGCAAGGGAATTGGGGAGACCCAGTACTTC	CASKGIGETQYF
many	TRBV7-2	-	TRBJ2-7	TGTGCCAGCAGCTTGGAGACTGGGGGTCCCTACGAGCAGTACTTC	CASSLETGGPYEQYF
-	TRBV19	TRBD1	TRBJ2-1	TGTGCCAGTACTGGACAGGCTGGGTACAATGAGCAGTTCTTC	CASTGQAGYNEQFF
-	TRBV7-3	-	TRBJ2-5	TGTGCCAGCAGCTCCGGCGGCGTCCAAGAGACCCAGTACTTC	CASSSGGVQETQYF